Listed below are T cell receptor beta chains from one sample, sequenced in a study of blood T cell repertoires in COVID-19. Using immunoSEQ multiplex PCR, the repertoire was profiled, and TCRdb retains in-frame clones only, with some absent. This table holds roughly 250,000 clones, about 89% found once. Sequenced sample: PBMCs or T cells enriched from blood (not recorded which). These receptors were obtained from a middle-aged man who had recovered from COVID-19. CDR3s include the opening cysteine and the closing phenylalanine or tryptophan. D genes are given only for firm matches. A row's size may be missing; if present it is once, few, many or a size class.

d_gene | abundance | j_gene | v_gene | CDR3aa | CDR3nt
NA | once | TRBJ1-5 | TRBV19 | CASSRHRAGNQPQHF | TGTGCCAGTAGTCGACACAGGGCGGGCAATCAGCCCCAGCATTTT
NA | NA | TRBJ1-1 | TRBV5-1 | CASSLGQSNEAFF | TGCGCCAGCAGCTTGGGTCAGTCCAATGAAGCTTTCTTT
NA | NA | TRBJ1-3 | TRBV4-1 | CASSQVEAGPGNTIYF | TGCGCCAGCAGCCAAGTAGAGGCAGGGCCTGGAAACACCATATATTTT
NA | NA | TRBJ1-5 | TRBV3-1/TRBV3-2 | CASSPRGRGVSQPQHF | TGTGCCAGCAGCCCCCGTGGTAGGGGTGTTTCTCAGCCCCAGCATTTT
NA | NA | TRBJ1-1 | TRBV5-8 | CASTETGSTEAFF | TGTGCCAGCACCGAAACAGGTAGTACTGAAGCTTTCTTT
TRBD2 | NA | TRBJ2-3 | TRBV24-1 | CATSDPTSRTDTQYF | TGTGCCACCAGTGACCCGACTAGCAGGACAGATACGCAGTATTTT
NA | NA | TRBJ1-2 | TRBV6-5 | CASSYDRKNYGYTF | TGTGCCAGCAGTTACGACAGGAAAAACTATGGCTACACCTTC
NA | NA | TRBJ1-4 | TRBV11-3 | CASSAHRALSNEKLFF | TGTGCCAGCAGCGCGCACAGGGCCCTTTCTAATGAAAAACTGTTTTTT
TRBD2 | NA | TRBJ2-3 | TRBV15 | CATSRGGTSGGTTDTQYF | TGTGCCACCAGCAGAGGAGGGACTAGCGGGGGAACCACAGATACGCAGTATTTT
TRBD1 | NA | TRBJ1-1 | TRBV10-2 | CASSTTGRTEAFF | TGCGCCAGCAGCACGACAGGGAGGACTGAAGCTTTCTTT
TRBD1 | once | TRBJ1-1 | TRBV5-1 | CASSVTTGTLNTEAFF | TGCGCCAGCAGCGTTACGACAGGGACGCTGAACACTGAAGCTTTCTTT
TRBD2 | NA | TRBJ2-5 | TRBV6-2/TRBV6-3 | CASSYRLAGGETQYF | TGTGCCAGCAGTTATCGACTAGCGGGAGGAGAGACCCAGTACTTC
TRBD1 | NA | TRBJ1-1 | TRBV12-3/TRBV12-4 | CASSGGPEAFF | TGTGCCAGCTCAGGGGGGCCTGAAGCTTTCTTT
NA | NA | TRBJ2-5 | TRBV9 | CASSVDLGRQETQYF | TGTGCCAGCAGCGTAGATTTGGGCCGCCAAGAGACCCAGTACTTC
TRBD2 | NA | TRBJ2-7 | TRBV18 | CASSLLRATGTTTYEQYF | TGTGCCAGCTCCCTCCTCAGAGCGACCGGGACTACAACCTACGAGCAGTACTTC
NA | once | TRBJ2-5 | TRBV12-3/TRBV12-4 | CASRRTVQETQYF | TGTGCCAGCAGAAGGACAGTCCAAGAGACCCAGTACTTC
TRBD1 | NA | TRBJ1-2 | TRBV7-8 | CASSLAGGDFYGYTF | TGTGCCAGCAGCTTAGCAGGGGGCGATTTCTATGGCTACACCTTC
TRBD1 | NA | TRBJ1-4 | TRBV18 | CASSLRQGENEKLFF | TGTGCCAGCTCACTTCGACAGGGAGAAAATGAAAAACTGTTTTTT
TRBD1 | few | TRBJ1-5 | TRBV18 | CASSPNRGDNQPQHF | TGTGCCAGCTCACCAAACAGGGGGGACAATCAGCCCCAGCATTTT
TRBD2 | NA | TRBJ2-3 | TRBV28 | CASSLVWLAGGGDTQYF | TGTGCCAGCAGTTTAGTTTGGCTAGCGGGAGGAGGAGATACGCAGTATTTT